This T cell receptor (beta chain) was sequenced during a study of lymphopenia after photon versus proton radiotherapy. The table came from immunoSEQ multiplex PCR; TCRdb's copy has only in-frame clones and leaves some out. The sample contains 8,000 or so clones, approximately 77% of which appear only once. Study outcomes and limitations: Under photons, naive T cells and diversity fell while effector/memory populations rose. A bigger post-nadir fall in TCR diversity correlated inversely with survival time in deceased patients.

A remark on this clone: Its matching antigen is unknown.

Trimming cost V 5 bases and J 10 bases, with 12 bases left between them. The CDR3 totals 13 residues. Germline V gene lookup returns CDR1 SGHTA and CDR2 FQGTGA. The sequence was obtained from a man between 25 and 39 years old with gastric cancer. The V call is TRBV7-3, the J call TRBJ1-6; unclear D gene. The sequences come from peripheral blood, collected from a patient treated with photon-based radiotherapy. CDR3 DNA sequence: TGTGCCAGCAGCCTAGAGTTGAGATCACCCCTCCACTTT. This gives the protein CASSLELRSPLHF.